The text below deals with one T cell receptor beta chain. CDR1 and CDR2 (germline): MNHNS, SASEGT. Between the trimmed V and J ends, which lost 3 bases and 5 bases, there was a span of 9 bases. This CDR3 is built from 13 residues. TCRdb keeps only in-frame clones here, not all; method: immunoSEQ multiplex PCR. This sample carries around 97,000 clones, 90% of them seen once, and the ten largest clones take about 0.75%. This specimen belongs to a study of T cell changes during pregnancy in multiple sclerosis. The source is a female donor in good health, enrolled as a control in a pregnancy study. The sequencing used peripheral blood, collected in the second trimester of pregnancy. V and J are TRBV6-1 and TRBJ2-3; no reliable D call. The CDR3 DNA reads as TGTGCCAGCAGTGACAGGTGGTTAGATACGCAGTATTTT. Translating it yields CASSDRWLDTQYF.